This T cell receptor (beta chain) originates from a study of Japanese encephalitis immunity and Zika vaccine responses listed by TCRdb under 2021. A note on the overall study: The included participants were given three 5.0 ug doses of alum-adjuvanted ZPIV at weeks 0, 4 and 28. Before ZPIV, around 12 participants got a single dose of YFV vaccine (YF-VAX), while fewer than ten participants were flavivirus-naive. For TCR sequencing, five or six representative participants were chosen from each pre-vaccination group, with samples at week 0 (after pre-vaccination, before ZPIV) and week 52. The ZIKV peptides, 15-mers that overlapped by 11 residues, were chosen for containing NetMHCpan/NetMHCII-predicted epitopes with affinity below 50 nM. About a dozen participants were given two doses of JEV vaccine (IXIARO) 28 days apart, two to three months before the first ZPIV dose. TCR repertoires from three flavivirus-naive individuals were additionally analyzed at weeks 2, 6 and 52 after the start of ZPIV vaccination. The stimulations used peptide pools from ZIKV structural proteins divided into flavivirus-conserved and non-conserved sets, or JEV or YFV peptides that matched the pre-vaccination. The study asked whether earlier vaccination against Japanese encephalitis virus (JEV) or yellow fever virus (YFV) shaped CD4 T cell responses to the Zika vaccine.

PBMCs were labeled with CellTrace CFSE and cultured for 6 to 7 days in RPMI with 8% human serum plus peptide pools at 0.8 to 1 ug/mL each. On a BD FACSAria, proliferating CD4 T cells were sorted without fixation as live CD56-CD19-CD16-CD3+CD4+ CFSE-low cells. Enrolled adults were healthy and were found to be seronegative for ZIKV, JEV, YFV, DENV and WNV by microneutralization screening. Samples came from a phase 1, double-blinded, randomized, placebo-controlled trial of an alum-adjuvanted Zika purified-inactivated virus (ZPIV) vaccine. Peripheral blood mononuclear cells were isolated using a standard procedure and kept frozen in liquid nitrogen until needed. Overall results and qualifications from the work: CD8 T cell responses to ZIKV peptide pools were of very low magnitude and seen in only a few individuals. Sample size limitations prevented peptide-pool deconvolution, so the individual peptides driving cross-reactive responses were not identified. The samples grouped by participant and showed no similarity across individuals, which suggests that no public TCRs were detected. The analysis was restricted to a subset of trial participants with three doses and adequate samples, and the entire vaccinated cohort was not analyzed. Repertoire similarity across time-points and stimulations was higher in JEV-pre-vaccinated donors than in YFV-pre-vaccinated donors, indicating more clonotypes shared between ZIKV and JEV stimulation. After ZPIV, a significant decrease in repertoire richness of CD4 T cells responding to conserved ZIKV epitopes was observed in JEV-pre-vaccinated donors.

Spanning cysteine to phenylalanine, the CDR3 consists of 13 amino acids. The entry retains the CDR3 DNA only, 39 bases that are in frame from base 1. CDR1 SNHLY and CDR2 FYNNEI are derived from the germline V gene. Trimming removed 8 bases from V and 7 bases from J, leaving 14 bases between the germline ends. The library relied on 5' RACE. Before sequencing, the TCRbeta libraries were pooled in amounts proportional to the number of cells sorted for each library. Total RNA was extracted from sorted cells with RNAzol RT, and cDNA was synthesized with an oligo(dT) primer and a template-switching oligo. Using Kapa HiFi, PCR amplified the TCRbeta V-CDR3-J region between a SMARTer oligo primer and a TCRbeta constant-region primer. Illumina adaptors and sample-specific index barcodes were added in a second PCR, with HighPrep bead cleanup and a Bioanalyzer check confirming a band of roughly 650 bp. Libraries were sequenced on an Illumina MiSeq with 2x151 bp paired-end reads. The authors' pipeline ran thus. An in-house Java program demultiplexed the reads, and MiXCR assigned TCRbeta annotations and counted clonotypes. Repertoire overlap was assessed with Morisita-Horn indices from the R package vegan, and UPGMA clustering and Circos plots of recurring clonotypes were generated. Shannon diversity and richness were normalized to the maximum possible value based on input cell numbers, so that values between 0 and 1 were obtained. CDR3beta sequences were aligned with MUSCLE, distances were computed with SeqinR, and multidimensional scaling was plotted in R. In-frame beta chains were kept once TCRdb had trimmed the public reads at Q25 with fastp and called clones with MiXCR. Rows are unified per CDR3 protein, each entry keeping the most common DNA and genes. The V and J calls and clone size come from TCRdb's table, not from the authors' own analysis. The sample has almost 300 distinct CDR3 sequences on record, less than 3% of them singletons. Around a third of the sample rests with the top ten.

This clonotype is termed medium-sized (0.01 to 0.1%). One base away there is no much larger clone; base qualities are not given. This sequence was found in an adult woman who received an inactivated Zika virus vaccine. The specimen comprised antigen-activated CD4+ T cells from blood, cultured, sampled during a Zika inactivated vaccine study. The chain is made from TRBV2 and TRBJ2-2, and TRBD1 may be the D gene, going by 6 matching bases. The nucleotides are TGTGCCAGCGGAACAGGGTCCCACGGGGAGCTGTTTTTT. Its product reads: CASGTGSHGELFF.